A single sample is the source of the 21 T cell receptor beta chains below, sequenced in a study of blood T cell repertoires in COVID-19. The assay was immunoSEQ multiplex PCR, and TCRdb's table has in-frame clones only and misses some. This table has under 90,000 clones, nearly 80% appearing once. The source material was peripheral blood. The origin of the receptors is a human donor in a cohort sampled during active COVID-19.

This clone was picked up one time. This rearrangement joins TRBV11-3 to TRBJ2-7; 10 bases line up with TRBD1. Trimming at V came to 2 bases and at J to 4 bases, leaving 2 bases not matched to a gene. The CDR3 extends over 14 amino acids. Germline loops: CDR1 SGHNT, CDR2 YENEEA. The chain's CDR3 is CASSLRGQGYEQYV. CDR3 nucleotides: TGTGCCAGCAGCTTACGGGGACAGGGGTACGAGCAGTACGTC.

The chain couples TRBV19 to TRBJ2-1; 8 nucleotides align to TRBD1. CDR3 size: 19 residues. Per the germline V gene, CDR1 is LNHDA and CDR2 is SQIVND (reference sequence). V gave up 6 bases and J gave up 5 bases; unmatched junction bases: 21. CDR3 protein: CASRSQAGGEWTGNNEQFF. The CDR3 region has the DNA TGTGCCAGTAGGTCCCAAGCTGGAGGGGAGTGGACAGGGAACAATGAGCAGTTCTTC. The full variable domain, with the rest looked up from reference TRBV19 and TRBJ2-1, is DGGITQSPKYLFRKEGQNVTLSCEQNLNHDAMYWYRQDPGQGLRLIYYSQIVNDFQKGDIAEGYSVSREKKESFPLTVTSAQKNPTAFYLCASRSQAGGEWTGNNEQFFGPGTRLTVL.

This chain connects TRBV7-9 to TRBJ1-2; D not resolved. V lost 2 bases and J 4 bases, leaving 11 bases between the germline ends. Germline values: CDR1 SEHNR, CDR2 FQNEAQ (reference sequence). This CDR3 region has 14 residues. The CDR3 here is CASSLRTGLYGYTF. The CDR3 DNA sequence: TGTGCCAGCAGCTTACGGACTGGGCTCTATGGCTACACCTTC.

V is TRBV7-2 and J is TRBJ1-6; TRBD1 matches at 7 bases. J was trimmed by 11 bases and V by 5 bases; bases with no gene match: 6. The CDR3 runs to 13 residues. Looked up from germline, CDR1 is SGHTA and CDR2 is FQGNSA. This CDR3 is CASSADRATPLHF. The CDR3 bases are TGTGCCAGCAGCGCCGACAGGGCAACACCCCTCCACTTT.

This clone has just a few counts. This sequence joins TRBV19 and TRBJ1-5; D is unclear. This CDR3 contains 14 residues. The germline gives CDR1 LNHDA, CDR2 SQIVND (reference sequence). Trimming cost V 8 bases and J 0 bases, with 11 bases left between them. The chain's CDR3 is CASCGRLSNQPQHF. Here the CDR3 DNA reads TGTGCCAGTTGCGGCAGACTTAGCAATCAGCCCCAGCATTTT.

V and J are TRBV9 and TRBJ2-2; 10 bases match TRBD2. The CDR3 is made up of 16 amino acids. After removal of 0 bases from V and 6 bases from J, the junction contained 5 bases not matched to a gene. CDR1 and CDR2 from the germline V gene are SGDLS and YYNGEE. The CDR3 loop is CASSVGAGGPPGELFF. In DNA form, the CDR3 reads TGTGCCAGCAGCGTAGGAGCGGGAGGGCCTCCCGGGGAGCTGTTTTTT.

The sample holds one count of this clone. This sequence joins TRBV4-1 and TRBJ2-3, with 7 bases matching TRBD2. Trimming took 0 bases from V and 2 from J; bases not matched to a gene: 8. Germline loops: CDR1 MGHRA, CDR2 YSYEKL. CDR3 length equals 17 residues. CDR3 sequence: CASSQELTSRVTDTQYF. In nucleotides, the CDR3 is TGCGCCAGCAGCCAAGAACTGACTAGCAGAGTCACAGATACGCAGTATTTT.

This clone was found a few times. V gene TRBV5-1 combines with J gene TRBJ1-1; 11 positions match TRBD1. The length of the CDR3 is 15 residues. Germline values: CDR1 SGHRS, CDR2 YFSETQ. Trimming cost V 5 bases and J 0 bases; bases outside gene matches: 3. CDR3 bases: TGCGCCAGCAGGGACAGGGGGCGCGTGAACACTGAAGCTTTCTTT. Translation: CASRDRGRVNTEAFF.

The rearrangement joins TRBV5-4 to TRBJ2-5, with D perhaps TRBD2 (5 bases). The germline CDR1 and CDR2 sequences are SGHNT and YYREEE (reference sequence). V was pared by 4 bases and J by 4 bases, with 11 bases between. The length of the CDR3 is 13 residues. This CDR3 is CASSPTEGETQYF. CDR3 nucleotides: TGTGCCAGCAGCCCGACCGAGGGAGAGACCCAGTACTTC.

V and J are TRBV5-1 and TRBJ2-2; the match to TRBD1 covers 9 bases. Germline trimming cut 1 base from V and 6 bases from J; bases unmatched to any gene: 16. Germline V gene sequence: CDR1 SGHRS, CDR2 YFSETQ. The CDR3 is 19 residues long. CDR3: CASSLTGDRVNSWAGELFF. The DNA for the CDR3 is TGCGCCAGCAGCTTGACTGGGGACAGGGTGAATTCGTGGGCCGGGGAGCTGTTTTTT.

This clone occurred a few times. This chain connects TRBV7-2 to TRBJ2-2; D gene unclear. Germline V gene sequence: CDR1 SGHTA, CDR2 FQGNSA. This CDR3 region has 15 residues. Trimming stripped 8 bases from V and 0 bases from J, with 13 bases between. The CDR3: CASPRVNANTGELFF. The CDR3 bases are TGTGCCAGCCCCCGGGTTAACGCGAACACCGGGGAGCTGTTTTTT.

The chain carries TRBV7-3 and TRBJ2-1, with 10 positions matching TRBD2. Germline V CDR1 and CDR2: SGHTA, FQGTGA. J gave up 2 bases and V 3 bases, and 1 base lay outside the gene matches. This CDR3 has 15 residues. CDR3 sequence reads: CASSFGLAAYNEQFF. The CDR3 bases are TGTGCCAGCAGCTTCGGACTAGCGGCCTACAATGAGCAGTTCTTC.

The chain links TRBV5-6 to TRBJ2-3, with a possible D match to TRBD1 (5 bases). This CDR3 contains 16 residues. CDR1 is SGHDT and CDR2 is YYEEEE in the germline V gene. Trimming took 3 bases from V and 0 from J, leaving 14 bases between them. The DNA of the CDR3 is TGTGCCAGCAGCTCAGGGATATCCTCTAGCACAGATACGCAGTATTTT. Encoded protein: CASSSGISSSTDTQYF.

About this clone itself: Other DNA sequences from this sample encode an identical CDR3 as well. V gene TRBV12-3 or TRBV12-4 combines with J gene TRBJ1-6; D is uncertain. Trimming took 0 bases from V and 13 from J, leaving 10 bases between them. The CDR3 covers 13 residues. Here the CDR3 reads CASSLAGTGPLHF. CDR3 in DNA: TGTGCCAGCAGTTTAGCGGGCACGGGGCCCCTCCACTTT.

The chain is built from TRBV5-1 and TRBJ2-1; 9 nucleotides line up with TRBD1. Germline V CDR1 and CDR2: SGHRS, YFSETQ. The junction had 7 bases not matched to a gene; V was cut back by 1 base and J by 8 bases. The CDR3 has 15 residues. CDR3 coding DNA: TGCGCCAGCAGCTTGCGAGACAGGGGGTTAGATGAGCAGTTCTTC. Its protein is CASSLRDRGLDEQFF.

The V call is TRBV7-9, the J call TRBJ2-2; 7 bases agree with TRBD2. Germline-derived CDR1 and CDR2 are SEHNR and FQNEAQ (reference sequence). V was clipped by 1 base and J by 3 bases; unmatched bases: 11. This CDR3 spans 18 amino acids. DNA of the CDR3: TGTGCCAGCAGCTTAGGTCTCCTTAGCGGGCGGTACACCGGGGAGCTGTTTTTT. This codes for CASSLGLLSGRYTGELFF.

This clone has only a few counts. The chain is built from TRBV6-5 and TRBJ2-6; possibly TRBD1 for D (6 bases). Germline lookup yields CDR1 MNHEY and CDR2 SVGAGI. Trimming shortened V by 6 bases and J by 2 bases, and 11 bases separated the two germline ends. The CDR3 is 15 amino acids. For the CDR3, the DNA is TGTGCCAGCAGAACCACAGGGACTGGGGCCAACGTCCTGACTTTC. Translation gives CASRTTGTGANVLTF.

V is TRBV15 and J is TRBJ1-6; tentatively, D is TRBD1 (5 bases). The germline CDR1 and CDR2 sequences are LNHNV and YYDKDF (reference sequence). Trimming stripped 0 bases from V and 6 bases from J, with 6 bases between. This CDR3 comprises 14 residues. The CDR3 bases are TGTGCCACCAGCAGAGACAGGGCTAATTCACCCCTCCACTTT. Its protein product is CATSRDRANSPLHF.

This chain connects TRBV21-1 to TRBJ1-2. TRBV21-1 is designated a pseudogene. The length of the CDR3 is 10 residues. The CDR3 nucleotides read TGTGCCAGCAGCAATCTGGGCTACACCTTC. Translation gives CASSNLGYTF.

The rearrangement uses TRBV11-2 and TRBJ2-7, with 10 bases that match TRBD2. CDR3 length equals 15 residues. The germline CDR1 and CDR2 sequences are SGHAT and FQNNGV. The V and J ends lost 5 bases and 7 bases, in that order; junction bases with no gene match: 11. The CDR3 loop is CASSPRISGRQEQYV. The CDR3 coding sequence is TGTGCCAGCAGCCCGAGGATTAGCGGGAGGCAAGAGCAGTACGTC.

V is TRBV12-3 or TRBV12-4 and J is TRBJ1-2; 7 nucleotides line up with TRBD1. The CDR3 totals 13 residues. J lost 8 bases, V lost 6 bases, and 9 bases had no gene match. The CDR3, as DNA: TGTGCCAGCAGACTGACAGGGACGACGGGCTACACCTTC. Protein sequence: CASRLTGTTGYTF.